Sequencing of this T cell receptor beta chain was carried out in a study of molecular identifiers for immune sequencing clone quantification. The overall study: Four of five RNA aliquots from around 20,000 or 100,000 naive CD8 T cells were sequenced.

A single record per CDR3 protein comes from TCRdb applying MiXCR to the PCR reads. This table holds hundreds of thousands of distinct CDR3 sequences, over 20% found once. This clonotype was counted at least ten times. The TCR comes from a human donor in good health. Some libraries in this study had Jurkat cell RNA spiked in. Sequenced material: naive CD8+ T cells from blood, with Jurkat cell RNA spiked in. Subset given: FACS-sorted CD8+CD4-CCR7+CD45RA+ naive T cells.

The DNA for the CDR3 is TGTGCCAGCAGCGTTAGCGGGAGCGTGACAGATACGCAGTATTTT. Protein product: CASSVSGSVTDTQYF. J is TRBJ2-3 and V is TRBV7-2; 9 bases are a match to TRBD2. The CDR3 runs 15 residues. CDR1 and CDR2 (germline): SGHTA, FQGNSA. V shed 5 bases and J 3 bases; nucleotides not matched to a gene: 6. Using reference TRBV7-2 and TRBJ2-3 for the parts outside the CDR3, the full variable domain is GAGVSQSPSNKVTEKGKDVELRCDPISGHTALYWYRQSLGQGLEFLIYFQGNSAPDKSGLPSDRFSAERTGGSVSTLTIQRTQQEDSAVYLCASSVSGSVTDTQYFGPGTRLTVL.